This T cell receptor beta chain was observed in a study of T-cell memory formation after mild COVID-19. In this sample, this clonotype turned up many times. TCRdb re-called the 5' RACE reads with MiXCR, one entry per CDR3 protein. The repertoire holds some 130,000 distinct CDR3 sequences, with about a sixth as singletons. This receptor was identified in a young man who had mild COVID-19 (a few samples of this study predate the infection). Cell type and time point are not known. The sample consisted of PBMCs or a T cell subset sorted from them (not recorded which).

CDR3: CASSFQQGSGELFF. The CDR3 DNA reads as TGCGCCAGCAGCTTCCAACAGGGCTCCGGGGAGCTGTTTTTT. The chain carries TRBV5-1 and TRBJ2-2, with D perhaps TRBD1 (6 bases). This CDR3 is built from 14 residues. With 2 bases removed from V and 6 bases from J, the gap between germline ends came to 11 bases. Germline V gene data show CDR1 as SGHRS and CDR2 as YFSETQ.